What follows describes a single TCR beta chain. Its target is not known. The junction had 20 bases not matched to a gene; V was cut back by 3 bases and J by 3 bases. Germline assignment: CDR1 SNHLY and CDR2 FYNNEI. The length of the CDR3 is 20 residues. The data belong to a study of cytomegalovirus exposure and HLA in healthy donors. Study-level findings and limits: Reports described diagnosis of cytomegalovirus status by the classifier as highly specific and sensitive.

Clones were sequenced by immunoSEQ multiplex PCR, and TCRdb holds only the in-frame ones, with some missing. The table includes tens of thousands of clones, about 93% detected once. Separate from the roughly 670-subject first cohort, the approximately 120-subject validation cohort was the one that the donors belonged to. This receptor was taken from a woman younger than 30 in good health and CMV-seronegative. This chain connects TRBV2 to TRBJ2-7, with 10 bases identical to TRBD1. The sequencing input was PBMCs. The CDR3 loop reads CASSDPSRTKYRDRGYEQYF. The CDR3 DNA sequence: TGTGCCAGCAGTGATCCCTCCAGAACAAAATACCGGGACAGGGGCTACGAGCAGTACTTC.